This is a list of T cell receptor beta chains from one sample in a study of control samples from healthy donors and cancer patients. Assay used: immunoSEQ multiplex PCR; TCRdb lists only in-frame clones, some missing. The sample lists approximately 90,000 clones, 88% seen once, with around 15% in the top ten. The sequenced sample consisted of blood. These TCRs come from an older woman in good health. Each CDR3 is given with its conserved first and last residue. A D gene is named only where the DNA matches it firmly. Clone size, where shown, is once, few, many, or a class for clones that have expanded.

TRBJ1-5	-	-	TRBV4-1	TGCGCCAGCAGCCAGATGGACAGTCTCGGGAATCAGCCCCAGCATTTT	CASSQMDSLGNQPQHF
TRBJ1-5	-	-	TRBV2	TGTGCCAGCAGTGAAAATTGGGGTAAGGGGCAGCCCCAGCATTTT	CASSENWGKGQPQHF
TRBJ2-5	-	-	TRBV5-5	TGTGCCAGCAGCCCTCCCCAGGAGACCCAGTACTTC	CASSPPQETQYF
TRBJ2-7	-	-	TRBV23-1	TGCGCCACTGCTCCCTCCAGGGCAGCCTACGAGCAGTACTTC	CATAPSRAAYEQYF
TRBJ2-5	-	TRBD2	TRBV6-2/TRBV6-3	TGTGCCAGCAGTTACTCCGGGAGGGCCGAGTCCTGGGAGACCCAGTACTTC	CASSYSGRAESWETQYF
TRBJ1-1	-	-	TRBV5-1	TGCGCCAGCAGCCATGATTGGGGGGGAGGCACTGAAGCTTTCTTT	CASSHDWGGGTEAFF
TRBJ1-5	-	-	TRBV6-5	TGTGCCAGCAGCTATTACAGGGCCCAGCCCCAGCATTTT	CASSYYRAQPQHF
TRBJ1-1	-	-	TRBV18	TGTGCCAGCAGCGAACAGGGCTTGAACACTGAAGCTTTCTTT	CASSEQGLNTEAFF
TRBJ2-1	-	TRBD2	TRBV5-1	TGCGCCAGCAGCCTCCTAGCGGCTACGAATGAGCAGTTCTTC	CASSLLAATNEQFF
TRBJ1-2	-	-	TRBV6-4	TGTGCCAGCTCGTTGGGCCCAAACTATGGCTACACCTTC	CASSLGPNYGYTF
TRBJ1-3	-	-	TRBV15	TGTGCCACCAGCAGAGATGTCATTCGCCGCCAGTTCTCTGGAAACACCATATATTTT	CATSRDVIRRQFSGNTIYF
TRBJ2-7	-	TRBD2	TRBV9	TGTGCCAGCAGCGTAGGGGCGGGAGGGCCCCTCTCCTACGAGCAGTACTTC	CASSVGAGGPLSYEQYF
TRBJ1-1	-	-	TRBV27	TGTGCCAGCAGTTTACGACAGGTTGAGAACACTGAAGCTTTCTTT	CASSLRQVENTEAFF
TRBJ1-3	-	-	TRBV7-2	TGTGCCAGCAGCCCCCACAGTCTGGACGCCACCATATATTTT	CASSPHSLDATIYF
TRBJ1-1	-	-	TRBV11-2	TGTGCCAGCAGCTCTGCAAGGACCCGGGGCACTGAAGCTTTCTTT	CASSSARTRGTEAFF
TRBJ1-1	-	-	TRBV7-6	TGTGCCAGCAGCGCTCAGGAGTCAGGGCGGGGGGTTGAAGCTTTCTTT	CASSAQESGRGVEAFF
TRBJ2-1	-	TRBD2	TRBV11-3	TGTGCCAGCAGCTTAGGGTCTGCGGGAGGGGTGCAGTTCTTC	CASSLGSAGGVQFF
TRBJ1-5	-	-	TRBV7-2	TGTGCCAGCAGCACCGGGGGTATTGTGGGCGACCAGCCCCAGCATTTT	CASSTGGIVGDQPQHF
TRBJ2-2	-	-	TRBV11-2	TGTGCCAGCAGCTTAGAGGGTCCCAGCGGAGGTACCGGGGAGCTGTTTTTT	CASSLEGPSGGTGELFF
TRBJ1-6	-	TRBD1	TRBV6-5	TGTGCCAGCAGTTACGTAGGCGGACAGGGTGGCTCACCCCTCCACTTT	CASSYVGGQGGSPLHF
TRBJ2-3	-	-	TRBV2	TGTGCCAGCAGTGATGCCGGCACAGATACGCAGTATTTT	CASSDAGTDTQYF
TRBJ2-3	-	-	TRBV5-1	TGCGCCAGCAGCTTGGGTGAGGGGAGTTATACGCAGTATTTT	CASSLGEGSYTQYF
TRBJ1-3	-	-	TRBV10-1	TGCGCCAGCAGTGAACACAGCTCCCTCTCTGGAAACACCATATATTTT	CASSEHSSLSGNTIYF
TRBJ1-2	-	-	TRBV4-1	TGCGCCAGCAGCCAAGGTCATACCGGCGGCAACTATGGCTACACCTTC	CASSQGHTGGNYGYTF
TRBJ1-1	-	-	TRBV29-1	TGCAGCGTTGGCCCTCGACAAATCACTGAAGCTTTCTTT	CSVGPRQITEAFF
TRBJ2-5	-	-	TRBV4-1	TGCGCCAGCAGCCAAGGGGAAGGGCGTGTGACCCAGTACTTC	CASSQGEGRVTQYF
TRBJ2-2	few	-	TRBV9	TGTGCCAGCAGCGCGCAAAACGGGGGCGGGGAGCTGTTTTTT	CASSAQNGGGELFF
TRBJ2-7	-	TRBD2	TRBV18	TGTGCCAGCTCATCAGGGTTTCCGGGACTAGCGCTAACCGGATCCCGCTACGAGCAGTACTTC	CASSSGFPGLALTGSRYEQYF
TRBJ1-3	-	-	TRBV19	TGTGCCAGCACTGGGAGGGACTCTGGAAACACCATATATTTT	CASTGRDSGNTIYF
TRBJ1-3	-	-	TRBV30	TGTGCCTGGAGTCTTAGTGGTTCTGGAAACACCATATATTTT	CAWSLSGSGNTIYF
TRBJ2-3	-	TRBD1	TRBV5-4	TGTGCCAGCAGACGACAGGGGGTAGATACGCAGTATTTT	CASRRQGVDTQYF
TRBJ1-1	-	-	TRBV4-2	TGTGCCAGCAGCCAACTAACACCCAGAGACACTGAAGCTTTCTTT	CASSQLTPRDTEAFF
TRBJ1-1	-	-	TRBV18	TGTGCCAGCTCACCGACAGCTCAAGGAGCGGCTTTCTTT	CASSPTAQGAAFF
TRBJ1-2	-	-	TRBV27	TGTGCCAGCAGTAGAGGGGCAGGGTATGGCTACACCTTC	CASSRGAGYGYTF
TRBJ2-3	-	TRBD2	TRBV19	TGTGCCAGTAGTAAACCCCCGACTAGCGGGGTAACAGATACGCAGTATTTT	CASSKPPTSGVTDTQYF
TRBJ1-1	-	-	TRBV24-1	TGTGCCACCAGTGCTGGGAAGATGAACACTGAAGCTTTCTTT	CATSAGKMNTEAFF
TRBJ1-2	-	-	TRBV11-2	TGTGCCAGCAGCTTACTGGGTTCTGGTGGCTACACCTTC	CASSLLGSGGYTF
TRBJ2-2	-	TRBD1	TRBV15	TGTGCCACCAGCAGAGTGGGGACAGACACCGGGGAGCTGTTTTTT	CATSRVGTDTGELFF
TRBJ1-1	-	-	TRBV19	TGTGCCAGTACCCTATCACGAGGGAACACTGAAGCTTTCTTT	CASTLSRGNTEAFF
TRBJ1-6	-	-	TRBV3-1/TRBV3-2	TGTGCCAGCAGCCAAGATCCCGCGAGCAGTTCACCCCTCCACTTT	CASSQDPASSSPLHF
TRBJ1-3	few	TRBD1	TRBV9	TGTGCCAGCAGCGTAGCAGGGACAGGGTTCGGAAACACCATATATTTT	CASSVAGTGFGNTIYF
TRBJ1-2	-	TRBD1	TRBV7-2	TGTGCCAGCAGCTCGGCCCGGACAGGGCACGGCTACACCTTC	CASSSARTGHGYTF
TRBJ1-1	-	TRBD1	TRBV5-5	TGTGCCAGCGCACCCGGGACAGAGGTTCCTGAAGCTTTCTTT	CASAPGTEVPEAFF
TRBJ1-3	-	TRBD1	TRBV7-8	TGTGCCAGCAGCTTATTTCTCCGGGACAGCTTCTCTGGAAACACCATATATTTT	CASSLFLRDSFSGNTIYF
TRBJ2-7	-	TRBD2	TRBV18	TGTGCCAGCTCCCTCCCCGCGGGGGGCGAGCAGTACTTC	CASSLPAGGEQYF
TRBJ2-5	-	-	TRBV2	TGTGCCAGCAGTGAACAAGAGACCCAGTACTTC	CASSEQETQYF
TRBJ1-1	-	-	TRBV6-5	TGTGCCAGCGGGAGGGTTTGGAACACTGAAGCTTTCTTT	CASGRVWNTEAFF
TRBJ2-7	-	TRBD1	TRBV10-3	TGTGCCATCAGTAAGGACAGGGTTTACGAGCAGTACTTC	CAISKDRVYEQYF
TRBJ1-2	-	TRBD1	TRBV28	TGTGCCAGCGCCTCCCGGGACAGGGGCGGTGGCTACACCTTC	CASASRDRGGGYTF
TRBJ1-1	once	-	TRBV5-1	TGCGCCAGCAGCTTCCGGACGGTCAACACTGAAGCTTTCTTT	CASSFRTVNTEAFF
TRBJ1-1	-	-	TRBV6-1	TGTGCCAGCAGTGAAGCACAGCACACTGAAGCTTTCTTT	CASSEAQHTEAFF
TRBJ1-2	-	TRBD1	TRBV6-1	TGTGCCAGCAGTGAAGGGGAGGGGGCATGGTATGGCTACACCTTC	CASSEGEGAWYGYTF
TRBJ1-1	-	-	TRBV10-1	TGCGCCAGCATCACGTTACCGGTATGTTCCACTGAAGCTTTCTTT	CASITLPVCSTEAFF